A single sample gave rise to the 5 T cell receptor beta chains below, sequenced in a study of regulatory T cells in long-lasting Graves disease. Arm-PCR of CDR3 regions and iRepertoire HTBI primers were used to build TCR beta libraries. From the multiplex PCR reads, TCRdb called clonotypes with MiXCR, one entry per CDR3 protein. The table has more than 450,000 distinct CDR3 sequences, around 15% seen once. Time point in this sample: newly diagnosed GD, antithyroid drugs for less than 3 months. Researchers made the TCR library from RNA that was extracted from PBMCs. This sample was shared with a second study, whose subject was T cells in Graves' hyperthyroidism and ophthalmopathy.

This specimen was peripheral blood mononuclear cells (PBMCs), taken at new diagnosis, from a patient treated with antithyroid drugs. These receptors originate from a middle-aged man with Graves disease.

This clonotype was seen ten or more times. The chain is built from TRBV7-2 and TRBJ1-1, with TRBD1 identical over 7 bases. V lost 1 base and J lost 2; bases outside the gene matches: 10. The germline V gene has CDR1 SGHTA and CDR2 FQGNSA. The CDR3 has 17 residues. CDR3 protein: CASSLGTSGTENTEAFF. CDR3 sequence (DNA): TGTGCCAGCAGCTTAGGGACATCCGGGACAGAAAACACTGAAGCTTTCTTT.

Of note for this clonotype: A much bigger clone sits one base away, suggesting this may be a read error. CDR3 loop: CASSVRGRNTKAFF. Here the CDR3 DNA reads TGTGCCAGCAGTGTGAGGGGCCGCAACACTAAAGCTTTCTTT. The chain links TRBV6-2 or TRBV6-3 to TRBJ1-1; the D gene is possibly TRBD1 (5 bases). The CDR3 has 14 residues. Germline V gene sequence: CDR1 MNHEY, CDR2 SVGEGT.

This clonotype was seen only a few times. The chain recombines TRBV6-2 or TRBV6-3 with TRBJ1-2; perhaps TRBD1 as D (6 bases). V was shortened by 5 bases and J by 8 bases, with 18 bases between the two germline ends. This CDR3 spans 14 amino acids. Per the germline V gene, CDR1 is MNHEY and CDR2 is SVGEGT. The CDR3 DNA reads as TGTGCCAGCAGTGAGGGGGGTGGGTTTTGGGGCTACACCTTC. Encoded protein: CASSEGGGFWGYTF.

The V and J genes are TRBV6-1 and TRBJ2-1; TRBD2 matches 14 bases. V shed 7 bases and J 8 bases; nucleotides not matched to a gene: 10. The CDR3 consists of 16 residues. Germline CDR1 MNHNS, CDR2 SASEGT. The CDR3 nucleotides read TGTGCCAGCACTCCAGGGACTAGCGGGAGAGACGATGAGCAGTTCTTC. Translating gives CASTPGTSGRDDEQFF.

This clonotype came up many times. This rearrangement joins TRBV28 to TRBJ2-1; the match to TRBD2 covers 13 bases. J was trimmed by 9 bases and V by 5 bases; bases with no gene match: 13. Germline CDR1 and CDR2: MDHEN and SYDVKM. The CDR3 totals 17 residues. The chain's CDR3 is CASSPSTSGRARGEQFF. The CDR3 bases are TGTGCCAGCAGTCCCTCCACTAGCGGGAGGGCCAGGGGTGAGCAGTTCTTC. Together with reference TRBV28 and TRBJ2-1, the CDR3 gives the full variable domain: DVKVTQSSRYLVKRTGEKVFLECVQDMDHENMFWYRQDPGLGLRLIYFSYDVKMKEKGDIPEGYSVSREKKERFSLILESASTNQTSMYLCASSPSTSGRARGEQFFGPGTRLTVL.